Here is one T cell receptor beta chain with its context. The sample holds a few counts of this clone. No cognate antigen has been identified for it. One base away there is no much larger clone; base qualities are not given. This record belongs to a study of cytomegalovirus exposure and HLA in healthy donors (dated by TCRdb to 2017 to 2019). Regarding the study in general: In an earlier analysis of approximately 640 of the donors, 276 Gb of sequence data and some 120 million unique TCR beta sequences from about 190 million T cells were reported. Every discovery cohort repertoire had been produced on one sequencing platform. In a later analysis, previously published TCR beta repertoires from fewer than 750 donors were re-analyzed and high-resolution HLA genotyping was added so that TCR occurrence patterns could be studied. An early release covering roughly 640 HLA-typed donors comprised roughly 300 gigabases of sequencing data and around 80 million unique TCR sequences. An earlier analysis of around 580 of the donors used high-throughput TCR beta sequencing to judge whether each TCR beta V gene segment behaved as functional or pseudogenic. Because of strong linkage in the cohort, five DR-DQ haplotypes were treated as single units for association and clustering. To predict cytomegalovirus infection status, the study brought together high-throughput TCR immunosequencing, statistical association of individual TCRs with disease status, and machine learning. The study aimed to test whether signatures of past pathogen exposure could be identified by cataloging public T cell receptors. HLA typing covered class I and class II loci at four-digit resolution. Using immunosequencing, the study profiled T cell repertoires from 640 or so subjects and related those repertoires to cytomegalovirus serostatus. Among the approximately 420 genotyped donors, approximately 82% belonged to the genetic ancestry cluster associated with self-reported Caucasian donors. Donor age, sex, ethnicity and CMV serostatus were compiled together with the repertoire data. Along with the 666-subject first cohort, a separate validation cohort of about 110 different subjects was used. Among roughly 400 genotyped donors of the cohort, an average of roughly 230,000 unique TCR beta nucleotide sequences was sequenced per donor, of which about 18% were non-productive. The later analysis used no new phenotypic data to find candidate immune exposures, relying instead on TCR beta sequences and their occurrence across donors. Genome-wide SNP genotypes for about 55% of the 666 donors were used in a later genetic analysis, which treated that subset as a discovery cohort. The number of donors typed differed by locus, with about 629-630 for A, B, C, DRB1 and DQB1, around 500 for DQA1, 606 for DPA1, and 450 to 480 for DPB1.

General findings and caveats noted by the study authors: The cohort was sequenced for TCR beta chains only, and without alpha or paired-chain data the features that could be detected were limited. The classifier was reported to diagnose cytomegalovirus status with high specificity and sensitivity in both the original and validation cohorts. Specific HLA alleles were associated with roughly 16,000 TCR beta sequences at a false discovery rate of 0.05 in a later analysis. In vitro tests confirmed that a few of the cytomegalovirus-associated TCR beta chains recognize cytomegalovirus antigens. A cluster of highly shared sequence variants was judged likely to represent a technical artifact of the sequencing pipeline. The earlier analysis of fewer than 750 of the donors excluded approximately 15 rarely observed V segments, including chromosome 9 orphons, because counts were too low. A later genetic analysis reported fewer N-insertions in productive TCRs among donors in an Asian-associated ancestry cluster than the roughly 640-donor mean. A further reported finding was that TCR beta sequences accurately predicted the HLA-A and HLA-B alleles for most subjects in the first cohort. In a later analysis, TCR association rates were found to vary across HLA loci, with the most associated TCRs seen for DRB1 alleles and the fewest for HLA-C alleles. In an earlier analysis of around 600 of the donors, most TCR beta V segments were observed in productive rearrangements about 90% or about 30% of the time, broadly matching IMGT annotations. CMV serostatus was the only immune exposure information available for the cohort. Roughly uniform sequencing depth across donors was assumed in presence/absence analyses, although this assumption may not hold. According to a later analysis, parvovirus B19, influenza, CMV and Epstein-Barr virus appeared linked to several top co-occurrence clusters. When HLA alleles, especially DR and DQ, strongly co-occurred, attributing TCR associations to individual alleles was difficult. Because HLA typing was missing for some donors at each locus, association tests included only the typed subset. While some public TCRs were present in many individuals, most TCR sequences turned up only very rarely across donors. Linkage disequilibrium might explain the correlated functional status among segregating V segments, but an unknown experimental factor could not be excluded. In the study, some 160 TCR beta chains were listed as associated with cytomegalovirus. A later genetic analysis associated a missense DCLRE1C variant with V-gene and J-gene trimming of TCR beta chains, and an independent cohort replicated the association. In a later analysis, HLA-associated TCR beta chains showed more clonal expansion and lower generation probabilities than non-associated chains that were equally common. The authors suggested that the approach could potentially be generalized to other disease states and immunological phenotypes. In a later analysis, most CMV-associated TCR beta chains were found to appear HLA-restricted, with HLA associations seemingly driven largely by CMV exposure.

In total, approximately 610 healthy bone marrow donors made up the cohort. All cohort members were sampled while nominally healthy, although unrecorded immune exposures were likely present. CMV serostatus was recorded as positive for about 300 and negative for about 50% of the roughly 700 cohort members, whereas no CMV serostatus was recorded for the donor in question. Each donor provided a peripheral blood sample, and peripheral blood mononuclear cells were used for TCR beta sequencing. The Qiagen DNeasy Blood Extraction Kit was used to extract genomic DNA from the blood cell samples. Library preparation was by the immunoSEQ multiplex PCR assay. For the multiplex PCR, a mixture combining 60 forward primers for TCR Vbeta segments and 13 reverse primers for TCR Jbeta segments was used. A multiplex PCR assay on genomic DNA amplified the CDR3 region of rearranged TCR beta genes. The Illumina HiSeq System was used to sequence the amplified TCR beta libraries as 87-base-pair reads. In the paper's pipeline: In a later analysis, 77 million or so unique TCR beta chains were counted across the 500 to 850 repertoires, and roughly 11 million of these chains were shared by at least two donors. A nearest-neighbor algorithm error-corrected the raw reads and collapsed the reads into unique sequences, merging closely related sequences to remove PCR and sequencing errors. To assign V, D and J gene segments, CDR3 sequences were aligned to IMGT reference sequences. For a sequence to be retained, a match of at least six nucleotides to both a V gene segment and a J gene segment was required. Rearrangements were called productive when the CDR3 lacked stop codons and stayed in frame with V and J; all others were non-productive. CDR3 was defined by IMGT convention, running from the second conserved V-encoded cysteine to the conserved J-encoded phenylalanine. The earlier analysis of some 600 of the donors excluded sequences that lacked an unambiguous match to a single V gene segment. In an earlier analysis of approximately 590 of the donors, a V segment was called functional when productive rearrangements were above 56.7%, and segregating when the standard deviation between donors exceeded 5%. A statistical classification framework was developed to diagnose cytomegalovirus status using the catalog of TCR beta chain sequences. V and J gene assignment, in a later analysis, came from comparing TCR nucleotide sequences with IMGT/GENE-DB human TR gene sequences. A later analysis assigned CDR3 sequences and most-parsimonious VDJ recombination scenarios with the TCRdist pipeline. A later analysis defined each TCR beta chain by its CDR3 amino acid sequence plus V-gene family, and excluded reads lacking a unique V-gene family. As a way to deal with suspected cross-contamination and a sequencing artifact, a later analysis dropped hundreds of nucleotide sequences that were highly shared and had low generation probability. For each public chain, a later analysis derived a clonal expansion index from normalized ranks of inferred template counts within each repertoire. A later analysis computed generation probabilities with a VDJ recombination model fitted to out-of-frame rearrangements, and checked the results against IGoR. Hypergeometric tests were used in a later analysis to score TCR-TCR, TCR-HLA and TCR-CMV co-occurrence, with a repertoire-size bias correction applied to the TCR pairs. False discovery rates were estimated in a later analysis by permuting HLA or CMV assignments 20 times. In a later analysis, co-occurring TCRs were grouped with DBSCAN, and TCRdist sequence similarity was added when clustering was performed within HLA-allele-positive subsets. For co-occurrence clustering, repertoires with fewer than 30,000 or more than 120,000 public chains were excluded, along with roughly 5 repertoires with anomalous nucleotide sharing. This immuneACCESS table, as held by TCRdb, lists in-frame sequences with V and J called but not all clones. Of the missing ones, under half trace to an unresolved V gene in checked studies; the others have no known cause. V and J calls and clone size are those listed in that table; D and trimming were worked out from the DNA. This sample lists 200,000 or so clones; about 85% were detected once. The top ten hold over 1% of the sample.

Sequencing was carried out using PBMCs. The TCR sequence derives from a human donor in good health.

The DNA sequence reads TGCGCCAGCAGCCAGTGGCTAGCAAGCACAGATACGCAGTATTTT. Translated, this is CASSQWLASTDTQYF. Recombination joined TRBV4-3 with TRBJ2-3; TRBD2 is possibly the D segment (5 matching bases). Spanning cysteine to phenylalanine, the CDR3 consists of 15 amino acids. The DNA shown is the 45-base CDR3, in frame from base 1. The germline V gene sets CDR1 to LGHNA and CDR2 to YSLEER. V and J are truncated by 3 bases and 0 bases respectively, leaving an intervening sequence of 10 bases.